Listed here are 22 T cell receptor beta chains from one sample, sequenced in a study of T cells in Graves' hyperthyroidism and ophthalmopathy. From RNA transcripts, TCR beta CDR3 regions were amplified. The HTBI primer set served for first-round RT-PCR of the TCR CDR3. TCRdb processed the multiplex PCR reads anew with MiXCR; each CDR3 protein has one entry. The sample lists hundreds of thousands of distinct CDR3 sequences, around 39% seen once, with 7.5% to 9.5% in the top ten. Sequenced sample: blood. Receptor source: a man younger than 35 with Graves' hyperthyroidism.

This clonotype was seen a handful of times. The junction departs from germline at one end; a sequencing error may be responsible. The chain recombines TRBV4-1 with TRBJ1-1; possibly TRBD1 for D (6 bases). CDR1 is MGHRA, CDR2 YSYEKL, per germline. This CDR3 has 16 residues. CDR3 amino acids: CASSQTLQGSNTEAFF. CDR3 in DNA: TGTGCCAGCAGCCAAACCTTACAGGGATCGAACACTGAAGCTTTCTTT.

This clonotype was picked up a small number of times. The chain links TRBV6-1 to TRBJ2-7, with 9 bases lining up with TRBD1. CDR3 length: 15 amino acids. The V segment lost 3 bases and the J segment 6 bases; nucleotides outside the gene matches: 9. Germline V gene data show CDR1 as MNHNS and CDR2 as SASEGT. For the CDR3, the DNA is TGTGCCAGCAGTGAGACCGGGACAGGGTTCAGCGAGCAGTACTTC. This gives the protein CASSETGTGFSEQYF.

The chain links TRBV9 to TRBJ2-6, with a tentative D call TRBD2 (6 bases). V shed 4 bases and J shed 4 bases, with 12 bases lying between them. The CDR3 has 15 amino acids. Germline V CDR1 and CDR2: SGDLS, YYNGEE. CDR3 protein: CASSQARGGANVLTF. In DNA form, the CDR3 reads TGTGCCAGCAGCCAAGCACGGGGGGGGGCCAACGTCCTGACTTTC.

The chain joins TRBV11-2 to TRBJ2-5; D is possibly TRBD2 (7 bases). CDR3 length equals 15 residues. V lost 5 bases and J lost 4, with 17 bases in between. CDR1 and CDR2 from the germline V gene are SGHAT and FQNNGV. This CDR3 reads CASSLGGAGPETQYF. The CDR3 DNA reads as TGTGCCAGCAGCCTTGGGGGGGCAGGACCAGAGACCCAGTACTTC.

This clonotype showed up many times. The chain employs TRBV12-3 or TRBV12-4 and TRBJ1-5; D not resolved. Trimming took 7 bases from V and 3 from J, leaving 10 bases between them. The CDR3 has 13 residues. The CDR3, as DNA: TGTGCCAGCACCCCGTATCCCAATCAGCCCCAGCATTTT. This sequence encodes CASTPYPNQPQHF.

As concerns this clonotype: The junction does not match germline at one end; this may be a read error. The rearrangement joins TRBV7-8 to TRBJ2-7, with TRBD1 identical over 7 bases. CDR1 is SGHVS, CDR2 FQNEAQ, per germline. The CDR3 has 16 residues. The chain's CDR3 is CASSREGQPFSYEQYF. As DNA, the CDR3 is TGCGCCAGCAGCCGAGAGGGACAGCCCTTCTCCTACGAGCAGTACTTC.

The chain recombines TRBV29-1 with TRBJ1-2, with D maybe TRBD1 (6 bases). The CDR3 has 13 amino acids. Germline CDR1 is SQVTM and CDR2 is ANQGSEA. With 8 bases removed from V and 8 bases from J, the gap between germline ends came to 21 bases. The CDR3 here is CSSEADSRLGYTF. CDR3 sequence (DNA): TGCAGCAGTGAAGCGGACAGTCGGCTAGGCTACACCTTC.

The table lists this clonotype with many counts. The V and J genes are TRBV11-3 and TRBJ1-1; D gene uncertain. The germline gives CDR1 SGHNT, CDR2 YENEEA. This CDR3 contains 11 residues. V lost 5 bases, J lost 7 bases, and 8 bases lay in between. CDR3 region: CASSPEGEAFF. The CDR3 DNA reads TGTGCCAGCAGCCCCGAGGGTGAAGCTTTCTTT.

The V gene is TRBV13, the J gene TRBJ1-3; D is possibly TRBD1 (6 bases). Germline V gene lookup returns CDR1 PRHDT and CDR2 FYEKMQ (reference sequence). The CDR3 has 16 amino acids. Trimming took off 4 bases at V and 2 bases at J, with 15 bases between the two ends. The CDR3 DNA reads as TGTGCCAGCAGCTCAACAACAGGGTTAGCTGGAAACACCATATATTTT. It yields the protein CASSSTTGLAGNTIYF.

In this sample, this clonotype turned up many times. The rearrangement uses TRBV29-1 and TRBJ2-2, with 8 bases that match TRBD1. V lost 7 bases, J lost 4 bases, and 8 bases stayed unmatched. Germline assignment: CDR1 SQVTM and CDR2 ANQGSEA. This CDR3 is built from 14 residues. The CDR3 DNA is TGCAGCGCCTCTGGACAGGGCGGCACCGGGGAGCTGTTTTTT. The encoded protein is CSASGQGGTGELFF.

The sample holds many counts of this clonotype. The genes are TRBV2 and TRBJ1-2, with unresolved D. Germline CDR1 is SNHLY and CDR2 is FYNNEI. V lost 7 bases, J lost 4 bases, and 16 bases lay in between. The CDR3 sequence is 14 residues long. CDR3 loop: CASMEVNSPYGYTF. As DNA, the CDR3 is TGTGCCAGCATGGAGGTAAACAGCCCCTATGGCTACACCTTC.

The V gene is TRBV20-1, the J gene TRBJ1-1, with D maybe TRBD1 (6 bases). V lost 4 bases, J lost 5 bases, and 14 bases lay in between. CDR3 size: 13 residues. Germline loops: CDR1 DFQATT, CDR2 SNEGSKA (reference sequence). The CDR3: CSAKGGAGTEAFF. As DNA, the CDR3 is TGCAGTGCTAAGGGGGGGGCGGGAACTGAAGCTTTCTTT.

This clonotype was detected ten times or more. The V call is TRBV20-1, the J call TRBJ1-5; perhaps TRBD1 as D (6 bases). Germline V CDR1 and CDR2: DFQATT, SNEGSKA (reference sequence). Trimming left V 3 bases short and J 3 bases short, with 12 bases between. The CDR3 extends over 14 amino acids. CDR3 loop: CSASRGHLNQPQHF. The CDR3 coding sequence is TGCAGTGCTAGTCGGGGACACCTCAATCAGCCCCAGCATTTT.

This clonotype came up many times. The CDR3 loop reads CASSLDRAGYGYTF. CDR3 in DNA: TGTGCCAGCAGTTTAGACAGGGCGGGCTATGGCTACACCTTC. This chain connects TRBV12-3 or TRBV12-4 to TRBJ1-2; perhaps TRBD1 as D (6 bases). The CDR3 loop spans 14 amino acids. Trimming stripped 1 base from V and 4 bases from J, with 10 bases between.

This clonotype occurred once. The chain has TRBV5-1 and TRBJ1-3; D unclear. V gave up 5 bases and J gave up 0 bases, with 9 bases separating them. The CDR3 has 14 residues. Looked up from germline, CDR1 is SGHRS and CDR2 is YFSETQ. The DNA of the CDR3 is TGCGCCAGCAGAGAAGGTAACTCTGGAAACACCATATATTTT. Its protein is CASREGNSGNTIYF.

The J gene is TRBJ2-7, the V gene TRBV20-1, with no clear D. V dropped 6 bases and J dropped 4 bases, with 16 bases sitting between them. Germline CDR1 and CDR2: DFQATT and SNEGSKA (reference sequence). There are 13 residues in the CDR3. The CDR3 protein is CSASSLARYEQYF. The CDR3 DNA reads TGCAGTGCCAGCAGTTTAGCCCGTTACGAGCAGTACTTC.

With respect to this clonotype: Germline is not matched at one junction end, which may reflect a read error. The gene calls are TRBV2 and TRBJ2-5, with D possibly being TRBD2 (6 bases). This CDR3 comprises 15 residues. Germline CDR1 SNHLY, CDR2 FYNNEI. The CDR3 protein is CAGSEGTYTKETQYF. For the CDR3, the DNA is TGTGCCGGCAGTGAAGGGACTTATACAAAAGAGACCCAGTACTTC.

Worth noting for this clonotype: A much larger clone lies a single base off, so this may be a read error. This chain's CDR3 is CARSVDGNSYEQYF. The DNA for the CDR3 is TGTGCCCGCAGCGTAGACGGTAACTCCTACGAGCAGTACTTC. This sequence joins TRBV9 and TRBJ2-7; no clear D. CDR1 and CDR2 from the germline V gene are SGDLS and YYNGEE. The length of the CDR3 is 14 residues.

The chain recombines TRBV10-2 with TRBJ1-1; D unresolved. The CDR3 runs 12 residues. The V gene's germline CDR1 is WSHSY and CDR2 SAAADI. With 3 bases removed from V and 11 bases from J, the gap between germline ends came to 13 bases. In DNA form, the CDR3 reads TGCGCCAGCAGTGACGGACCTGGGGAGGCTTTCTTT. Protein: CASSDGPGEAFF.

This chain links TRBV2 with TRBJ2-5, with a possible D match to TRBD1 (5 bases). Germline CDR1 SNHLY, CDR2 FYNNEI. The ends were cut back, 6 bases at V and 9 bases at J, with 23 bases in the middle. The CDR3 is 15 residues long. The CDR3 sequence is CASSPILLDNQPQYF. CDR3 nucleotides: TGTGCCAGCAGCCCGATCCTCTTGGACAATCAGCCCCAGTACTTC.

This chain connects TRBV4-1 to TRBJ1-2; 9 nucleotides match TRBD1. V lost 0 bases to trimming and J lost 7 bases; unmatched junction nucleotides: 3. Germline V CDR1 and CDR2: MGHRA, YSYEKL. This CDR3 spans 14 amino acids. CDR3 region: CASSQDGDRAGYTF. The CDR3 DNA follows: TGCGCCAGCAGCCAAGATGGGGACAGGGCTGGCTACACCTTC.

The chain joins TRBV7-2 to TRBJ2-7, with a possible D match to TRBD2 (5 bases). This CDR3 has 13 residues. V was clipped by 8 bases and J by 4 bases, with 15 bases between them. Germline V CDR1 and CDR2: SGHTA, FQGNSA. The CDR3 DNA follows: TGTGCCAGCGGCCTAGCCGTCGATTACGAGCAGTACTTC. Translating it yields CASGLAVDYEQYF.